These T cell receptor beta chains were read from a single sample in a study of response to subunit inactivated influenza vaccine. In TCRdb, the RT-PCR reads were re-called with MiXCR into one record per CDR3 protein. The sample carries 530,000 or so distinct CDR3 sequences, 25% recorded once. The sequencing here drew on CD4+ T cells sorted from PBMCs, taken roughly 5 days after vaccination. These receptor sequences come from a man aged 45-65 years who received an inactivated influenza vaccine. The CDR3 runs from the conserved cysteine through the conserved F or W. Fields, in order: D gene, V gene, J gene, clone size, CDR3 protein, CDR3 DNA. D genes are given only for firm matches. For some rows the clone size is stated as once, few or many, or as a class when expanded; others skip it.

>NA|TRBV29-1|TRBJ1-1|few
CSVGQDLNTEAFF
TGCAGCGTTGGTCAGGACCTCAACACTGAAGCTTTCTTT
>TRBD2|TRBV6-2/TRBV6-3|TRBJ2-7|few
CASSRLTSGASYEQYF
TGTGCCAGCAGTCGACTGACTAGCGGGGCCTCCTACGAGCAGTACTTC
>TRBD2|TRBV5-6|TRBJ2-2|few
CASSLFGEGRRRELFF
TGTGCCAGCAGCTTGTTCGGGGAGGGTCGTAGGAGGGAGCTGTTTTTT
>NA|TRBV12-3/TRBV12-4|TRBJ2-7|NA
CASSKSYEHYF
TGTGCCAGCAGTAAATCCTACGAGCATTACTTC
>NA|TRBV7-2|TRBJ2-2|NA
CASSLVSGGITGELFF
TGTGCCAGCAGCTTAGTGTCAGGGGGGATCACCGGGGAGCTGTTTTTT
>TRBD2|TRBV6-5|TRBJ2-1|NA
CASSYASSGRNEQFF
TGTGCCAGCAGTTACGCGTCTAGCGGGAGGAATGAGCAGTTCTTC
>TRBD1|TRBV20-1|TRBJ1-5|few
CSARDGAWDRGALYSNQPQHF
TGCAGTGCTAGAGATGGGGCCTGGGACAGGGGGGCTCTGTATAGCAATCAGCCCCAGCATTTT
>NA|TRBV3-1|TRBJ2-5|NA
CASSQLEETQYF
TGTGCCAGCAGCCAGCTCGAAGAGACCCAGTACTTC
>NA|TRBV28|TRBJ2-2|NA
CASRVWVTGELFF
TGTGCCAGCAGAGTATGGGTAACCGGGGAGCTGTTTTTT
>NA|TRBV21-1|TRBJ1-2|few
CASRHRNYGYTF
TGTGCCAGCAGGCACCGAAACTATGGCTACACCTTC
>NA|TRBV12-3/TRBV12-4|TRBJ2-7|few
CASSLGQGFTVNEQYF
TGTGCCAGCAGTTTGGGGCAGGGCTTTACGGTCAACGAGCAGTACTTC
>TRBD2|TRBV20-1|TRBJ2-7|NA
CSAVPLSGAYEQYF
TGCAGTGCTGTCCCCCTGAGCGGGGCCTACGAGCAGTACTTC
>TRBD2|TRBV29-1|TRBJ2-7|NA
CSVEWTSGGYEQYF
TGCAGCGTTGAGTGGACTAGCGGGGGGTACGAGCAGTACTTC
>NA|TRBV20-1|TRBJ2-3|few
CSARSVGTPSTDTQYF
TGCAGTGCTAGATCGGTCGGAACTCCTAGCACAGATACGCAGTATTTT
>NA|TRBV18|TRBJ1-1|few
CASSPVMATEAFF
TGTGCCAGCTCACCTGTAATGGCGACTGAAGCTTTCTTT
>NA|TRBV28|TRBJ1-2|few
CASSFVPFGYGYTF
TGTGCCAGCAGTTTTGTCCCCTTCGGCTATGGCTACACCTTC
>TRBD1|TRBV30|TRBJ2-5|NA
CAWRQGAQTQYF
TGTGCCTGGAGGCAGGGGGCCCAGACCCAGTACTTC